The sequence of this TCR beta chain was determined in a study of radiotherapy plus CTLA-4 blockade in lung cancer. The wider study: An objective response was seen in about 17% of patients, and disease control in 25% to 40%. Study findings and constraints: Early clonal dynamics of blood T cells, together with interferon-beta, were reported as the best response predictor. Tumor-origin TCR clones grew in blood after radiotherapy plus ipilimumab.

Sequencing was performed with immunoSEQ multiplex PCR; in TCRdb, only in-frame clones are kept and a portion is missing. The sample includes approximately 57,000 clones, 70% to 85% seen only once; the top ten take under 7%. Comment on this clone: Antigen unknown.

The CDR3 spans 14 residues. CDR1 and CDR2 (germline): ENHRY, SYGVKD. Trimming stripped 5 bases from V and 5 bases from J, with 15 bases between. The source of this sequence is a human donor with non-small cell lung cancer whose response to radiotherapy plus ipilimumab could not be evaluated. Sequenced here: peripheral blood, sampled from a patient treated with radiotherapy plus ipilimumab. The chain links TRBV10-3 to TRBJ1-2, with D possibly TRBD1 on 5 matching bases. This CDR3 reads CAISSSREKYGYTF. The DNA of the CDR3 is TGTGCCATCAGTAGCTCCAGGGAAAAGTATGGCTACACCTTC.